This T cell receptor beta chain was sequenced for a study of Ad26.COV2.S vaccination and SARS-CoV-2 variants. TCRdb's copy holds only in-frame clones and misses some; the assay was immunoSEQ multiplex PCR. The repertoire includes fewer than 400,000 clones, 85% to 90% of them detected once, and more than 1.5% sits in the top ten. Treatment in this sample: 15 to 20 received Ad26.COV2.S at low or high dose, single or two shots; several received placebo; per-sample allocation not given. Samples came from day 63 after the first vaccine or placebo injection. Germline V lookup: CDR1 SGDLS, CDR2 YYNGEE. CDR3 length: 14 residues. With V trimmed by 2 bases and J by 2 bases, 4 bases remained unmatched.

The sequence was obtained from a person aged 18-65 years who received the Ad26.COV2.S COVID-19 vaccine or a placebo. The rearrangement uses TRBV9 and TRBJ2-7; TRBD1 matches at 7 bases. The material sequenced was peripheral blood, taken in a trial of Ad26.COV2.S vaccine versus placebo. The CDR3 bases are TGTGCCAGCAGCGTTACAGGGGCTCCCTACGAGCAGTACTTC. This translates into CASSVTGAPYEQYF.